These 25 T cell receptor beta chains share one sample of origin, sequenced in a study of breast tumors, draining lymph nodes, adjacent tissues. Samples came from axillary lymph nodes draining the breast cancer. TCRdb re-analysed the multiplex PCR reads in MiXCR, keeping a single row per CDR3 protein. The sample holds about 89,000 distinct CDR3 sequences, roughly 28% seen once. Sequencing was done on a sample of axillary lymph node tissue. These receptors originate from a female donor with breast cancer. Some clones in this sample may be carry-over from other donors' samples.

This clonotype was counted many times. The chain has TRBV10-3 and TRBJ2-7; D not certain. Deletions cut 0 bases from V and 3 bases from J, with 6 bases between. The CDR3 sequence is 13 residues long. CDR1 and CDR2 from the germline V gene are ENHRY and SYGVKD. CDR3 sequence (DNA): TGTGCCATCAGTGAGTCGGATTACTACGAGCAGTACTTC. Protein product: CAISESDYYEQYF.

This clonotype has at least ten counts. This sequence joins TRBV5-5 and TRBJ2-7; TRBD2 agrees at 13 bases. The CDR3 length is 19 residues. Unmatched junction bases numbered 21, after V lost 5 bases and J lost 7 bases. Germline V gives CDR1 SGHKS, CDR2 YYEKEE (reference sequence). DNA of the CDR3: TGTGCCAGCAGAAAGGATGGGACTAGCGGGATCCTTCGGATAGGGGAGCAGTACTTC. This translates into CASRKDGTSGILRIGEQYF.

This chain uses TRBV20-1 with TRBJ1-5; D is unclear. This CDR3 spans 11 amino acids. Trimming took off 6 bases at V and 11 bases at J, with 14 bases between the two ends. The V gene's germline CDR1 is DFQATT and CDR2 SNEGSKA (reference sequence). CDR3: CSAQQEETQHF. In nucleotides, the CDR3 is TGCAGTGCCCAACAAGAAGAGACCCAGCATTTT.

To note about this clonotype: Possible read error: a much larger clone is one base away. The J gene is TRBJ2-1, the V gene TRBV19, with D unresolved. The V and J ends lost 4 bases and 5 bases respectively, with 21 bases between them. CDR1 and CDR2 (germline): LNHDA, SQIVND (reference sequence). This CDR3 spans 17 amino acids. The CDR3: CASSTRTGRALNNEQFF. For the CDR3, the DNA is TGTGCCAGTAGTACCAGAACCGGGCGCGCTTTAAACAATGAGCAGTTCTTC.

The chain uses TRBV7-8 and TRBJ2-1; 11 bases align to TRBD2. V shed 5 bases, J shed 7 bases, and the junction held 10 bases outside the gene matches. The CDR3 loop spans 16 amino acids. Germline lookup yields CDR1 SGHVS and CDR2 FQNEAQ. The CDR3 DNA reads TGTGCCAGCAGCCCGCGGACTAGCGGGCAAGGGAATGAGCAGTTCTTC. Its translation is CASSPRTSGQGNEQFF.

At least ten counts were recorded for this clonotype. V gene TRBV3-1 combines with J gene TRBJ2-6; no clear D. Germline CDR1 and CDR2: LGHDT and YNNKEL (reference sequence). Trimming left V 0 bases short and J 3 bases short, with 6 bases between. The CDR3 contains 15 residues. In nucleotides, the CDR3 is TGTGCCAGCAGCCAAGATCAACTTGGGGCCAACGTCCTGACTTTC. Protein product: CASSQDQLGANVLTF.

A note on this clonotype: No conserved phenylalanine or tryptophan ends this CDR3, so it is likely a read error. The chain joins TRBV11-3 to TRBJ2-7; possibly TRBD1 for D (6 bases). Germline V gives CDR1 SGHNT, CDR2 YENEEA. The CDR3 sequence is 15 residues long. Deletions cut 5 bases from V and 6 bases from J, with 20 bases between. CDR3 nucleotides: TGTGCCAGCAGCCGAAGTACAGGGAGCCTCGCCGAGCAGTACCTC. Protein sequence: CASSRSTGSLAEQYL.

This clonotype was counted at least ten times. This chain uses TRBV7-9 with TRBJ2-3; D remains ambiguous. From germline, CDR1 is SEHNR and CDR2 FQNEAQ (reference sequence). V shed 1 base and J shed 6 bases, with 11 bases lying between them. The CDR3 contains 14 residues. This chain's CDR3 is CASSLVIKQDTQYF. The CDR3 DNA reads TGTGCCAGCAGCTTAGTCATCAAGCAGGATACGCAGTATTTT.

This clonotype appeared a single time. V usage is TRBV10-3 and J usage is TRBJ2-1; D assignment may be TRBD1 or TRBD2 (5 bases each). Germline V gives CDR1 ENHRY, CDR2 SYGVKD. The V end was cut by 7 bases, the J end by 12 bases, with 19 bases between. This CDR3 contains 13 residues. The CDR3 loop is CAITGPEGPAQFF. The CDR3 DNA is TGTGCCATCACGGGACCTGAAGGCCCGGCGCAGTTCTTC.

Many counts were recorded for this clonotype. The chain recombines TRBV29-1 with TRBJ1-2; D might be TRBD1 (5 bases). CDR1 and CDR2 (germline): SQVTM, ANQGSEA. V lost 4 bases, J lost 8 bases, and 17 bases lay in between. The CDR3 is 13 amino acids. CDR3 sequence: CSVVRQGSGGYTF. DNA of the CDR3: TGCAGCGTTGTCAGGCAGGGAAGTGGAGGCTACACCTTC. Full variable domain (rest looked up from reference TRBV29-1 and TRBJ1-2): SAVISQKPSRDICQRGTSLTIQCQVDSQVTMMFWYRQQPGQSLTLIATANQGSEATYESGFVIDKFPISRPNLTFSTLTVSNMSPEDSSIYLCSVVRQGSGGYTFGSGTRLTVV.

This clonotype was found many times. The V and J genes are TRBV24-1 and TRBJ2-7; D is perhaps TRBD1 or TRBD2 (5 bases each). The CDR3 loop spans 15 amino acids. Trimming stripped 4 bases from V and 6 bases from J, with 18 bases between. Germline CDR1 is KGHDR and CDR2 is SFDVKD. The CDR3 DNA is TGTGCCACCAGTGACCCCCAGCAGGGACGGTTCGAGCAGTACTTC. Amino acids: CATSDPQQGRFEQYF.

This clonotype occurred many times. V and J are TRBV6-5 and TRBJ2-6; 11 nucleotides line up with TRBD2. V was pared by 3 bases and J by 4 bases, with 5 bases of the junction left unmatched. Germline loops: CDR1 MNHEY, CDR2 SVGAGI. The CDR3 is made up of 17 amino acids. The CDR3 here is CASSYTSGSGGANVLTF. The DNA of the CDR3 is TGTGCCAGCAGTTATACTAGCGGGAGCGGGGGGGCCAACGTCCTGACTTTC.

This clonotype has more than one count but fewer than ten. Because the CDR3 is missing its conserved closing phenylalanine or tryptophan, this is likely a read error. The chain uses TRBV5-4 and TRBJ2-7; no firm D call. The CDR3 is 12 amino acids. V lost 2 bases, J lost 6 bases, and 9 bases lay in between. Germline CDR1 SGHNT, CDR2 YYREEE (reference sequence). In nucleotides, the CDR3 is TGTGCCAGCAGCTTCGACTCCCCCGAGCAGTACCTC. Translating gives CASSFDSPEQYL.

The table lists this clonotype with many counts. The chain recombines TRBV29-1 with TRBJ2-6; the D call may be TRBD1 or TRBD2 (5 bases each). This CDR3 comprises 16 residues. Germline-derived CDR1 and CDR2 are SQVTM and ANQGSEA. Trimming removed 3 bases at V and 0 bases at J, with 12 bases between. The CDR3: CSVEGDELSGANVLTF. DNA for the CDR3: TGCAGCGTTGAGGGGGACGAACTCTCTGGGGCCAACGTCCTGACTTTC.

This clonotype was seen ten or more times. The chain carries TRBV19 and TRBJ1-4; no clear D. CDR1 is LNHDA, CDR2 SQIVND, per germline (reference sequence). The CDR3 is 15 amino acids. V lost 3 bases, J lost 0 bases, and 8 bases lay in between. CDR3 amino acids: CASSISSTTNEKLFF. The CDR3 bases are TGTGCCAGTAGTATCAGCAGCACAACTAATGAAAAACTGTTTTTT.

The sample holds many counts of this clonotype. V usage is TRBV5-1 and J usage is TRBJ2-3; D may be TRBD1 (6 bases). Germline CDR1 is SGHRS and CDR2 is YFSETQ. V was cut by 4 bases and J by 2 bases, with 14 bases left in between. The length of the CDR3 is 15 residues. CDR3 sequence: CASSSDRWDTDTQYF. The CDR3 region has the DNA TGCGCCAGCAGCAGTGACAGGTGGGACACAGATACGCAGTATTTT.

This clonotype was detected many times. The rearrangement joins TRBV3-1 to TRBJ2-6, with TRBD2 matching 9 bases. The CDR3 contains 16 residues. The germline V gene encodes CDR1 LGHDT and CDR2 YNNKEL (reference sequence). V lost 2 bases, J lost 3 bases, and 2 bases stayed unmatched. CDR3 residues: CASSQRGRGGANVLTF. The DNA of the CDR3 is TGTGCCAGCAGCCAACGCGGGAGGGGTGGGGCCAACGTCCTGACTTTC. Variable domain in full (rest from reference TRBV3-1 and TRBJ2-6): DTAVSQTPKYLVTQMGNDKSIKCEQNLGHDTMYWYKQDSKKFLKIMFSYNNKELIINETVPNRFSPKSPDKAHLNLHINSLELGDSAVYFCASSQRGRGGANVLTFGAGSRLTVL.

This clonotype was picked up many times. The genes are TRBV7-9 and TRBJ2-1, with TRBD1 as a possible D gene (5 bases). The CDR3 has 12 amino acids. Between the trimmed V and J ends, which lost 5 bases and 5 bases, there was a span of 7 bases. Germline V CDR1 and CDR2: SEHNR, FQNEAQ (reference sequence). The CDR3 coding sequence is TGTGCCAGCAGCACGGACAACAATGAGCAGTTCTTC. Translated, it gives CASSTDNNEQFF.

CDR3 nucleotides: TGTGCCAGCAGGCGGGAACAGGGAGGGCAGCCCCACGAGCAGTACTTC. It encodes CASRREQGGQPHEQYF. The rearrangement joins TRBV2 to TRBJ2-7, with TRBD2 as a possible D gene (7 bases). With 6 bases removed from V and 5 bases from J, the gap between germline ends came to 23 bases. There are 16 residues in the CDR3. Germline values: CDR1 SNHLY, CDR2 FYNNEI.

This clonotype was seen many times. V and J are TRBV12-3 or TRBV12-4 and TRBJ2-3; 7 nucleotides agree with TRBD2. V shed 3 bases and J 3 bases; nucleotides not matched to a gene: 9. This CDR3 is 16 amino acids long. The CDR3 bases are TGTGCCAGCAGTTTTTGGGGGAGGGCCCCTACAGATACGCAGTATTTT. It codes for CASSFWGRAPTDTQYF.

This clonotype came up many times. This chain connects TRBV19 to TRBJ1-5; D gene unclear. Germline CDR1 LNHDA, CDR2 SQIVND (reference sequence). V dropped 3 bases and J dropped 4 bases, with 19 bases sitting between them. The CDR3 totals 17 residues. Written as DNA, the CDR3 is TGTGCCAGTAGTATGGGATACCAAATAGGAGTGAATCAGCCCCAGCATTTT. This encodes CASSMGYQIGVNQPQHF.

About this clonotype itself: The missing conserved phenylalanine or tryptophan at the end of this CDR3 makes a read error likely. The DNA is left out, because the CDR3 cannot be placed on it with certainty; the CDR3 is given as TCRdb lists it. This chain's CDR3 is CASSAGTGGYAS. The chain links TRBV6-4 to TRBJ1-2; the table's TRBD1 call for D was not verified on the DNA. The CDR3 comprises 12 residues, both ends counted. The germline gives CDR1 MRHNA, CDR2 SNTAGT.

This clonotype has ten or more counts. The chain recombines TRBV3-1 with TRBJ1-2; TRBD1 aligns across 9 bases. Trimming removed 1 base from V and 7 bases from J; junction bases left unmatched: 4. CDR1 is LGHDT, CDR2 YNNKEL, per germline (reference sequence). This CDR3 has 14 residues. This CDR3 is CASSQARTGVGYTF. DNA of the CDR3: TGTGCCAGCAGCCAAGCGAGGACAGGGGTTGGCTACACCTTC.

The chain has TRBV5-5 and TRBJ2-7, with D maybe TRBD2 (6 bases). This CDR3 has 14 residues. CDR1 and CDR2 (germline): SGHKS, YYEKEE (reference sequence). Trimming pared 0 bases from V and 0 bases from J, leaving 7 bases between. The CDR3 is CASSLDGGSYEQYF. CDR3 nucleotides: TGTGCCAGCAGCTTGGACGGGGGCTCCTACGAGCAGTACTTC.

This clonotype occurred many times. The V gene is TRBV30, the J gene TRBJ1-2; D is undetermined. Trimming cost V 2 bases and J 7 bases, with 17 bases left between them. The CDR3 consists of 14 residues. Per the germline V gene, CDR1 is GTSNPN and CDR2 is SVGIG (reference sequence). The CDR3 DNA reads TGTGCCTGGAGTATTCGGAAGAGGGCTGGTGGCTACACCTTC. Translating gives CAWSIRKRAGGYTF.